This T cell receptor beta chain was identified during a study of blood T cell repertoires in COVID-19 (dated by TCRdb to about 2020). Notes on the research overall: Samples covering the acute and convalescent phases of COVID-19 were provided by collaborators in the United States, Italy and Spain. The material from the prospective study consisted of cDNA or gDNA derived from T cells, B-cell-depleted T cells, or PBMCs. Subjects who had been exposed to COVID-19, were actively infected with it, or had recovered from it provided the deeply sampled blood TCRbeta repertoires that made up the dataset. The repertoires were made available in a free public database intended to serve as a resource for research on the immune response to SARS-CoV-2. Samples were obtained from the ongoing ImmuneRACE study (first 160 participants) and from approximately 1,200 subjects provided by 6 global collaborators. The sample metadata nearly always contained a de-identified subject ID, COVID-19 status, age in years and sex. Where available, HLA class I and class II types were obtained from metadata supplied by the sample provider rather than from assay-based typing. Results the study describes overall, beyond this receptor: Clinical and demographic metadata were provided uncurated, with the amount varying by source and participant.

Concerning this clone itself: The specificity of this receptor is unknown. No base quality values were provided; no much bigger clone lies one nucleotide off.

Enrolling through a virtual design, the prospective study's participants ranged in age from roughly 18 to 89 years and lived across roughly 24 United States geographic areas. Cohort assignment in the prospective study relied on participant-reported clinical history from a screening survey and a study questionnaire. ImmuneRACE Cohort 3 recovered participants were defined by two consecutive negative NP/OP PCR tests, healthcare professional clearance, or symptom resolution. Each participant in the prospective study had whole blood, serum and a nasopharyngeal or oropharyngeal swab collected by mobile phlebotomists. Prospective study participants could optionally give additional blood draws and questionnaires over an approximately two-month period. Before DNA extraction, blood samples from the prospective study were shipped at room temperature or frozen. Clipping removes 0 bases from V and 7 bases from J, with 4 as the unmatched junction base count. The CDR3 sequence holds 14 residues, the cysteine and phenylalanine included. Just the 42-base CDR3 DNA is kept, in frame starting at base 1. The germline V gene yields SGDLS for CDR1 and YYNGEE for CDR2.

TCRbeta CDR3 regions were amplified from genomic DNA by means of the immunoSEQ Assay, a bias-controlled multiplex PCR. The authors' analysis ran thus. Nucleated cell counts per sample were estimated from amplification of reference gene primers within the assay. To quantify the absolute abundance of each unique TCRbeta CDR3 rearrangement, sequence reads were collapsed and filtered. For each sample, productive Simpson clonality was calculated by taking the square root of Simpson's diversity index across productive rearrangements. TCRdb holds this immuneACCESS table with in-frame rearrangements only. Some clones are missing; in checked studies, unresolved V genes explain under half, and the rest has no known cause. That table is the source of V, J and clone size, and D and trimming were worked out from the DNA. Recorded for this sample are a few hundred thousand clones; 75% to 90% of them occurred a single time. The ten most abundant clones make up just over 8% of the sample.

The chain uses TRBV9 and TRBJ1-2, with 9 bases in between that match TRBD1. Sample: PBMCs or T cells enriched from blood (not recorded which). The sequence came from a woman aged 55 to 70 who had recovered from COVID-19. At the DNA level, the sequence is TGTGCCAGCAGCGTAGGACAGGGGGTGTCTGGCTACACCTTC. Translated, it gives CASSVGQGVSGYTF. Supplemented by the reference TRBV9 and TRBJ1-2 proteins around the CDR3, the complete variable domain is DSGVTQTPKHLITATGQRVTLRCSPRSGDLSVYWYQQSLDQGLQFLIQYYNGEERAKGNILERFSAQQFPDLHSELNLSSLELGDSALYFCASSVGQGVSGYTFGSGTRLTVV.